The clone carrying this T cell receptor beta chain has at least ten counts. The sample originates from a study of breast tumors, draining lymph nodes, adjacent tissues. The germline CDR1 and CDR2 sequences are MGHRA and YSYEKL. The CDR3 is 15 amino acids. Trimming pared 4 bases from V and 3 bases from J, leaving 16 bases between. Via MiXCR, TCRdb re-called the multiplex PCR reads, giving one row per CDR3 protein. The table shows 150,000 to 250,000 distinct CDR3 sequences, with approximately 33% occurring only once. The lymph nodes were axillary draining lymph nodes from breast cancer patients. The sequenced sample was axillary lymph node tissue. This TCR was sampled from a female donor with breast cancer. Some clones in this sample may be carry-over from other donors' samples. The chain links TRBV4-1 to TRBJ2-7, with D perhaps being TRBD1 or TRBD2 (6 bases each). CDR3 sequence reads: CASSPPGGGDYEQYF. CDR3 DNA: TGCGCCAGCAGCCCACCTGGGGGCGGGGACTACGAGCAGTACTTC.